Listed here are 31 T cell receptor beta chains from one sample, sequenced in a study of T cells in Graves' hyperthyroidism and ophthalmopathy. Amplified regions were TCR beta CDR3 sequences from RNA transcripts. When the TCR CDR3 underwent first-round RT-PCR, the HTBI primer set was used. In TCRdb, the multiplex PCR reads were re-called with MiXCR into one record per CDR3 protein. The sample contains approximately 100,000 distinct CDR3 sequences, approximately 50% of which appear only once. Material: blood. These receptor sequences come from a man in his forties with Graves' hyperthyroidism.

The V gene is TRBV3-1, the J gene TRBJ1-2, with D unresolved. CDR3 size: 12 residues. The V gene's germline CDR1 is LGHDT and CDR2 YNNKEL (reference sequence). V was shortened by 5 bases and J by 2 bases, with 6 bases between the two germline ends. The CDR3 reads CASSRENYGYTF. In DNA form, the CDR3 reads TGTGCCAGCAGCAGGGAAAACTATGGCTACACCTTC.

This chain joins TRBV19 and TRBJ1-5; D is possibly TRBD1 (5 bases). Germline loops: CDR1 LNHDA, CDR2 SQIVND (reference sequence). The germline V and J ends were trimmed by 3 bases and 11 bases, with 17 bases remaining between them. This CDR3 is built from 14 residues. The CDR3 protein is CASSIGGAGETQHF. In DNA form, the CDR3 reads TGTGCCAGTAGTATTGGTGGGGCCGGGGAGACCCAGCATTTT. The variable domain in full, completed from reference TRBV19 and TRBJ1-5, reads DGGITQSPKYLFRKEGQNVTLSCEQNLNHDAMYWYRQDPGQGLRLIYYSQIVNDFQKGDIAEGYSVSREKKESFPLTVTSAQKNPTAFYLCASSIGGAGETQHFGDGTRLSIL.

The chain links TRBV11-3 to TRBJ2-7, with D unclear. The CDR3 has 13 amino acids. The germline V gene has CDR1 SGHNT and CDR2 YENEEA. V shed 1 base and J shed 3 bases, with 7 bases lying between them. The CDR3 coding sequence is TGTGCCAGCAGCTTAGCCTACGGCTACGAGCAGTACTTC. Protein: CASSLAYGYEQYF.

The sample holds many counts of this clonotype. The chain links TRBV12-3 or TRBV12-4 to TRBJ2-1, with D hard to call. The V gene lost 5 bases and the J gene lost 9 bases, with 11 bases spanning the gap. This CDR3 is built from 12 residues. For the CDR3, the DNA is TGTGCCAGCAGTCTCCTAGTATCTGAGCAGTTCTTC. Residues: CASSLLVSEQFF.

This clonotype was counted at least ten times. The genes are TRBV15 and TRBJ2-2; TRBD2 agrees at 8 bases. The V and J ends lost 8 bases and 3 bases, in that order; junction bases with no gene match: 8. The germline CDR1 and CDR2 sequences are LNHNV and YYDKDF (reference sequence). This CDR3 comprises 15 residues. CDR3 sequence reads: CATRIFGGDTGELFF. The CDR3 region has the DNA TGTGCCACCCGTATTTTCGGGGGGGACACCGGGGAGCTGTTTTTT.

This chain links TRBV18 with TRBJ2-5, with 9 bases aligning to TRBD1. The CDR3 contains 13 residues. Looked up from germline, CDR1 is KGHSH and CDR2 is LQKENI. Trimming cost V 3 bases and J 5 bases; bases outside gene matches: 1. CDR3 nucleotide sequence: TGTGCCAGCTCACCGGGACAGGGTGAGACCCAGTACTTC. The encoded protein is CASSPGQGETQYF.

A few counts support this clonotype. The chain has TRBV2 and TRBJ1-2; 10 bases fit TRBD1. With V trimmed by 8 bases and J by 4 bases, 7 bases remained unmatched. Germline assignment: CDR1 SNHLY and CDR2 FYNNEI. The CDR3 consists of 14 residues. The CDR3 region has the DNA TGTGCCAGCTCACTAGGACAGGGGGGCTATGGCTACACCTTC. It encodes CASSLGQGGYGYTF.

This clonotype has at least ten counts. The chain is built from TRBV7-9 and TRBJ1-1; 7 nucleotides align to TRBD1. Losses at the gene ends were 6 bases for V and 12 bases for J; bases not matched to a gene: 28. This CDR3 contains 18 residues. Germline V gene data show CDR1 as SEHNR and CDR2 as FQNEAQ (reference sequence). CDR3 DNA sequence: TGTGCCAGCAGTATAGAGGTTAGAAGGGCAGGGGGATCTTCCGCACCTTTCTTT. Translation: CASSIEVRRAGGSSAPFF.

V gene TRBV9 combines with J gene TRBJ2-1, with 8 nucleotides matching TRBD2. V shed 0 bases and J 0 bases; nucleotides not matched to a gene: 2. The length of the CDR3 is 16 residues. Looked up from germline, CDR1 is SGDLS and CDR2 is YYNGEE. The CDR3 DNA reads as TGTGCCAGCAGCGTAGAACTAGCGGACTCCTACAATGAGCAGTTCTTC. It specifies CASSVELADSYNEQFF.

There are a few counts of this clonotype. Written as DNA, the CDR3 is TGTGCCAGCAGCCAAGGTAGGGGCGCGACTGATACCGGGGAGCTGTTTTTT. It is translated as CASSQGRGATDTGELFF. The genes are TRBV9 and TRBJ2-2; D is possibly TRBD1 (5 bases). V dropped 4 bases and J dropped 5 bases, with 21 bases sitting between them. Germline V gene sequence: CDR1 SGDLS, CDR2 YYNGEE. This CDR3 has 17 residues. The entire variable domain, with the rest obtained from reference TRBV9 and TRBJ2-2, is as follows: DSGVTQTPKHLITATGQRVTLRCSPRSGDLSVYWYQQSLDQGLQFLIQYYNGEERAKGNILERFSAQQFPDLHSELNLSSLELGDSALYFCASSQGRGATDTGELFFGEGSRLTVL.

The rearrangement uses TRBV2 and TRBJ2-5, with a possible D match to TRBD1 (6 bases). CDR1 and CDR2 from the germline V gene are SNHLY and FYNNEI. The V end lost 5 bases, the J end lost 5 bases, and 18 bases lay between the germline ends. The length of the CDR3 is 15 residues. The CDR3 DNA sequence: TGTGCCAGCAGTCTCTCCAGGGGAAGTGGGGAGACCCAGTACTTC. Amino acid sequence: CASSLSRGSGETQYF.

The V call is TRBV7-3, the J call TRBJ2-7, with D unclear. This CDR3 comprises 15 residues. Trimming took off 2 bases at V and 2 bases at J, with 13 bases between the two ends. Germline CDR1 SGHTA, CDR2 FQGTGA. The CDR3 sequence: CASSLHAGGAYEQYF. CDR3 DNA sequence: TGTGCCAGCAGCTTACATGCAGGCGGAGCCTACGAGCAGTACTTC.

This clonotype has a single count. This likely comes from a read error, as the CDR3 has no conserved phenylalanine or tryptophan at its end. V is TRBV7-3 and J is TRBJ2-1; TRBD2 aligns across 11 bases. The germline V gene encodes CDR1 SGHTA and CDR2 FQGTGA. With V trimmed by 5 bases and J by 4 bases, 4 bases remained unmatched. This CDR3 region has 15 residues. The CDR3 protein is CASSPGTSGYNEQFL. DNA for the CDR3: TGTGCCAGCAGCCCGGGGACTAGCGGTTACAATGAGCAGTTCCTC.

In its sample, this clonotype was seen once. Because the CDR3 is missing its conserved closing phenylalanine or tryptophan, this is likely a read error. The J gene is TRBJ1-1, the V gene TRBV5-1; D gene ambiguous. The CDR3 runs 13 residues. Looked up from germline, CDR1 is SGHRS and CDR2 is YFSETQ. With 4 bases removed from V and 3 bases from J, the gap between germline ends came to 10 bases. CDR3 DNA sequence: TGCGCCAGCAGCCGACCCCCCCACACTGAAGCTTTCGTT. Translating it yields CASSRPPHTEAFV.

About this clonotype itself: The conserved phenylalanine or tryptophan is not found at the CDR3 terminus, so this likely reflects a read error. The chain is built from TRBV2 and TRBJ2-7; maybe TRBD2 (5 bases). The germline V and J ends were trimmed by 6 bases and 1 base, with 22 bases remaining between them. This CDR3 region has 17 residues. Germline V gene lookup returns CDR1 SNHLY and CDR2 FYNNEI. The CDR3 here is CASSLRTPSSFSYEQYS. CDR3 coding DNA: TGTGCCAGCAGCTTAAGGACTCCGTCCAGCTTTTCCTACGAGCAGTACTCC.

This clonotype was counted between two and nine times. V gene TRBV6-5 combines with J gene TRBJ1-1; unclear D gene. Germline lookup yields CDR1 MNHEY and CDR2 SVGAGI. V shed 2 bases and J shed 3 bases, with 4 bases lying between them. The CDR3 is 12 amino acids. The chain's CDR3 is CASSYLYTEAFF. In DNA, the CDR3 is TGTGCCAGCAGTTACCTTTACACTGAAGCTTTCTTT.

This clonotype was seen at least ten times. This chain links TRBV2 with TRBJ1-1; D gene uncertain. V lost 7 bases, J lost 0 bases, and 6 bases lay in between. Germline V gene data show CDR1 as SNHLY and CDR2 as FYNNEI. CDR3 size: 12 residues. The CDR3 region is CASISVNTEAFF. The CDR3 DNA sequence: TGTGCCAGCATCAGCGTGAACACTGAAGCTTTCTTT. The full variable domain, with the rest looked up from reference TRBV2 and TRBJ1-1, is EPEVTQTPSHQVTQMGQEVILRCVPISNHLYFYWYRQILGQKVEFLVSFYNNEISEKSEIFDDQFSVERPDGSNFTLKIRSTKLEDSAMYFCASISVNTEAFFGQGTRLTVV.

V usage is TRBV11-1 and J usage is TRBJ2-2; 13 positions agree with TRBD2. In germline, CDR1 is SGHAT, CDR2 FQDESV (reference sequence). The CDR3 length is 16 residues. Unmatched junction bases numbered 0, after V lost 5 bases and J lost 0 bases. The CDR3 coding sequence is TGTGCCAGCAGCACTAGCGGGAGGGCGAACACCGGGGAGCTGTTTTTT. Its translation: CASSTSGRANTGELFF.

J is TRBJ1-1 and V is TRBV7-9, with D uncertain. V lost 4 bases and J lost 6, with 12 bases in between. In germline, CDR1 is SEHNR, CDR2 FQNEAQ (reference sequence). The CDR3 extends over 13 amino acids. The CDR3 nucleotides read TGTGCCAGCAGCTCGGTCGGGGTCGCTGAAGCTTTCTTT. Translation gives CASSSVGVAEAFF.

The V gene is TRBV10-3, the J gene TRBJ1-2, with no clear D. The V gene lost 8 bases and the J gene lost 5 bases, with 18 bases spanning the gap. Germline CDR1 reads ENHRY; CDR2 reads SYGVKD. CDR3 length equals 14 residues. This CDR3 reads CAIPPGYRAYGYTF. Written as DNA, the CDR3 is TGTGCCATCCCCCCTGGGTACCGGGCATATGGCTACACCTTC.

This chain connects TRBV7-6 to TRBJ1-2; D perhaps matches TRBD1 (6 bases). Trimming removed 5 bases at V and 12 bases at J, with 22 bases between. The CDR3 is 14 amino acids. CDR1 and CDR2 from the germline V gene are SGHVS and FNYEAQ. CDR3 protein: CASSRPTQGLGNTF. The CDR3 bases are TGTGCCAGCAGCCGTCCCACACAGGGTTTAGGAAACACCTTC.

In its sample, this clonotype was seen many times. This chain links TRBV20-1 with TRBJ2-1; D is uncertain. This CDR3 spans 12 amino acids. V lost 6 bases to trimming and J lost 9 bases, with 15 bases between them. Looked up from germline, CDR1 is DFQATT and CDR2 is SNEGSKA (reference sequence). The CDR3 spells CSAAALEAEQFF. As DNA, the CDR3 is TGCAGTGCCGCTGCCCTTGAGGCTGAGCAGTTCTTC.

The rearrangement joins TRBV5-1 to TRBJ1-1, with D possibly matching TRBD1 (6 bases). Germline V gene lookup returns CDR1 SGHRS and CDR2 YFSETQ. This CDR3 is 16 amino acids long. With 4 bases removed from V and 1 base from J, the gap between germline ends came to 17 bases. The DNA for the CDR3 is TGCGCCAGCAGCGCGAGAGGGGGGGCTGAGAACACTGAAGCTTTCTTT. This translates into CASSARGGAENTEAFF.

Points on this clonotype: This may arise from a read error, as a much more abundant clone is one base away. The final CDR3 position lacks the conserved phenylalanine or tryptophan, pointing to a likely read error. The gene calls are TRBV4-1 and TRBJ1-5, with 10 nucleotides matching TRBD1. Germline CDR1 reads MGHRA; CDR2 reads YSYEKL. CDR3 length: 14 residues. V lost 4 bases to trimming and J lost 7 bases; unmatched junction nucleotides: 4. CDR3: CASSPGTGVQPQHS. DNA for the CDR3: TGCGCCAGCAGCCCCGGGACAGGGGTCCAGCCCCAGCATTCT.

The V call is TRBV19, the J call TRBJ2-5, with D perhaps matching TRBD1 (5 bases). This CDR3 contains 14 residues. Germline assignment: CDR1 LNHDA and CDR2 SQIVND (reference sequence). V was clipped by 3 bases and J by 5 bases, with 13 bases between them. The CDR3 region is CASSMSRAHETQYF. As DNA, the CDR3 is TGTGCCAGTAGTATGAGCAGGGCCCATGAGACCCAGTACTTC.

This chain links TRBV20-1 with TRBJ2-5; 7 bases fit TRBD1. Trimming cost V 4 bases and J 2 bases; bases outside gene matches: 1. The CDR3 extends over 12 amino acids. Germline V gives CDR1 DFQATT, CDR2 SNEGSKA (reference sequence). The CDR3 here is CSATTGQETQYF. In DNA, the CDR3 is TGCAGTGCTACGACAGGGCAAGAGACCCAGTACTTC.

The chain employs TRBV9 and TRBJ1-2; D ambiguous. The CDR3 length is 15 residues. CDR1 SGDLS and CDR2 YYNGEE come from the germline V gene. Deletions cut 0 bases from V and 7 bases from J, with 16 bases between. The CDR3 loop reads CASSVGSSGVAGYTF. CDR3 sequence (DNA): TGTGCCAGCAGCGTAGGGAGTAGCGGGGTTGCTGGCTACACCTTC. The variable domain in full, with the rest retrieved from reference TRBV9 and TRBJ1-2, is DSGVTQTPKHLITATGQRVTLRCSPRSGDLSVYWYQQSLDQGLQFLIQYYNGEERAKGNILERFSAQQFPDLHSELNLSSLELGDSALYFCASSVGSSGVAGYTFGSGTRLTVV.

The chain recombines TRBV20-1 with TRBJ2-7; D is tentatively TRBD1 or TRBD2 (5 bases each). Trimming took off 6 bases at V and 2 bases at J, with 17 bases between the two ends. Germline lookup yields CDR1 DFQATT and CDR2 SNEGSKA (reference sequence). CDR3 length equals 14 residues. This chain's CDR3 is CSASRDGSAYEQYF. The CDR3 DNA is TGCAGTGCCTCCCGGGACGGGTCCGCCTACGAGCAGTACTTC.

This clonotype has ten or more counts. The V gene is TRBV5-8, the J gene TRBJ2-1, with D uncertain. This CDR3 spans 13 amino acids. Germline lookup yields CDR1 SGHTS and CDR2 YDEGEE. Trimming removed 0 bases from V and 2 bases from J, with 3 bases in between. The CDR3 DNA follows: TGTGCCAGCAGCTTGGTGACCTACAATGAGCAGTTCTTC. Encoded protein: CASSLVTYNEQFF.

This clonotype was picked up many times. The chain recombines TRBV7-6 with TRBJ2-1, with TRBD2 matching over 11 bases. Trimming took 3 bases from V and 2 from J; bases not matched to a gene: 3. Germline lookup yields CDR1 SGHVS and CDR2 FNYEAQ. This CDR3 contains 16 residues. For the CDR3, the DNA is TGTGCCAGCAGCTTGGAGGGACTAGCGGCCTACAATGAGCAGTTCTTC. It specifies CASSLEGLAAYNEQFF.

This clonotype occurred many times. The V gene is TRBV5-1, the J gene TRBJ2-5; D gene uncertain. Trimming took off 1 base at V and 1 base at J, with 11 bases between the two ends. The CDR3 length is 15 residues. Germline values: CDR1 SGHRS, CDR2 YFSETQ. Here the CDR3 reads CASSLFQTLQETQYF. CDR3 sequence (DNA): TGCGCCAGCAGCTTGTTCCAAACACTCCAAGAGACCCAGTACTTC.